This TCR beta chain was identified in a study of T cells in Graves' hyperthyroidism and ophthalmopathy. Study-level findings and limits: Most expanded thyroid clonotypes above 0.001 also appeared in blood.

RNA transcripts yielded amplified TCR beta CDR3 regions. A set of HTBI primers served as the primers for a first-round RT-PCR of the TCR CDR3. One entry per CDR3 protein results from TCRdb running MiXCR on the multiplex PCR reads. The sample has about 400,000 distinct CDR3 sequences; 11% to 15% are singletons. Concerning this clonotype: The antigen remains unidentified.

Disease duration was under 3 months in the ophthalmopathy patients, who also had a Clinical Activity Score of at least 3 and a NOSPECS grade of at least 4. Uncontrolled infections, other autoimmune diseases, pregnancy or lactation led to exclusion of patients. The germline gives CDR1 SGHNT, CDR2 YENEEA. The V end lost 3 bases, the J end lost 4 bases, and 7 bases lay between the germline ends. The CDR3 length is 14 residues. The rearrangement joins TRBV11-3 to TRBJ2-6; D is uncertain. Sequencing used blood. The source is a man aged 50 or older with Graves' ophthalmopathy. CDR3 sequence (DNA): TGTGCCAGCAGCTTTGGCTCGGGGGCCAACGTCCTGACTTTC. Translating it yields CASSFGSGANVLTF.